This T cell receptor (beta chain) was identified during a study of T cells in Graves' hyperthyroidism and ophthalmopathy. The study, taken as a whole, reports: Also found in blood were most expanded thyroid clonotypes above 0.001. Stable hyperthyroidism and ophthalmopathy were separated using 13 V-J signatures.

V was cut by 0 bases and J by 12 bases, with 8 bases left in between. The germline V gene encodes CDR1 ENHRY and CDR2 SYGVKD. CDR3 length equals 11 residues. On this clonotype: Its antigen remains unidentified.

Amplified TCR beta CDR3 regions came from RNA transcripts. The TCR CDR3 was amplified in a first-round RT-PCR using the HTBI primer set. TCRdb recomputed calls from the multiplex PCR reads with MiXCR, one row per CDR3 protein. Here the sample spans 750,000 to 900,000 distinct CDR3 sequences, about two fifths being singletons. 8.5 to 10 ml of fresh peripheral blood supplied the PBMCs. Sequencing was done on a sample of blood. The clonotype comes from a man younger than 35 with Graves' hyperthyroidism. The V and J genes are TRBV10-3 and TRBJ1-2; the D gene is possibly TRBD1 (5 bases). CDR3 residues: CAISESGQNTF. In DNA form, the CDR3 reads TGTGCCATCAGTGAGTCGGGGCAAAACACCTTC.